This TCR beta chain was captured by sequencing in a study of blood T cell repertoires in COVID-19. Study summary: The United States, Italy and Spain provided the acute and convalescent COVID-19 samples. PBMCs, B-cell-depleted T cells, or T cells provided the cDNA or gDNA that made up the material.

Study processing details: Nucleated cell number was recorded as an estimate derived from reference gene primer amplification. Sequencing used immunoSEQ multiplex PCR; TCRdb keeps in-frame clones, though not all of them. V, J and clone size are those of that table, while D and trimming were read from the DNA. The sample carries 70,000 to 100,000 clones, about 71% recorded once. The CDR3 totals 14 residues. The J segment lost 6 bases and the V segment lost 4 bases, leaving 8 bases of the junction unmatched. Germline-derived CDR1 and CDR2 are SGHVS and FNYEAQ. This clone was recorded at least ten times. The sequenced sample consisted of peripheral blood. This receptor was identified in a woman aged 55-70 years in a cohort sampled during active or convalescent COVID-19. V and J are TRBV7-6 and TRBJ2-5, with 7 bases identical to TRBD1. CDR3 sequence (DNA): TGTGCCAGCAGCTCGACAGGGTCCTTGAAGACCCAGTACTTC. Translation: CASSSTGSLKTQYF.